The rows below give T cell receptor beta chains drawn from one sample of a study of shared clonotypes between healthy human individuals. Produced via immunoSEQ multiplex PCR; TCRdb's table is partial and in-frame only. The sample consists of about 710,000 clones, 60% to 75% of them appearing once. The sequencing input was memory CD4+ T cells sorted from blood. The receptor set was obtained from a woman in her twenties or thirties in good health. CDR3s include the opening cysteine and the closing phenylalanine or tryptophan. D genes are given only for firm matches. The size of a clone is reported for some rows only, either as once, few or many, or as a class for expanded clones.

CDR3 protein | CDR3 DNA | D gene | J gene | V gene | clone size
CASSGGQGITEAFF | TGTGCCAGCAGTGGGGGACAGGGGATAACTGAAGCTTTCTTT | TRBD1 | TRBJ1-1 | TRBV6-1 | .
CASSSGSTSVETQYF | TGTGCCAGTAGTTCCGGGTCGACTAGCGTGGAGACCCAGTACTTC | TRBD2 | TRBJ2-5 | TRBV19 | .
CASPLGEASGNEQFF | TGTGCCAGCCCCCTGGGGGAGGCCAGTGGGAATGAGCAGTTCTTC | . | TRBJ2-1 | TRBV5-4 | .
CATSTQRSQPQHF | TGTGCCACCAGCACTCAACGGAGTCAGCCCCAGCATTTT | . | TRBJ1-5 | TRBV15 | medium-sized
CASSNNRVAYEQYF | TGTGCCAGCAGCAATAACAGGGTAGCCTACGAGCAGTACTTC | . | TRBJ2-7 | TRBV7-2 | .
CASSPVYRGYQPQHF | TGTGCCAGCAGTCCCGTATACAGGGGTTATCAGCCCCAGCATTTT | TRBD1 | TRBJ1-5 | TRBV27 | many
CASRSGSASSYEQYF | TGTGCCAGCAGGTCTGGCAGCGCCAGCTCCTACGAGCAGTACTTC | . | TRBJ2-7 | TRBV2 | .
CAISGTSGSYEQYF | TGTGCCATCAGTGGGACTAGCGGGAGTTACGAGCAGTACTTC | TRBD2 | TRBJ2-7 | TRBV10-3 | .
CASSYGGLNTGELFF | TGTGCCAGCAGTTATGGGGGACTGAACACCGGGGAGCTGTTTTTT | . | TRBJ2-2 | TRBV11-2 | .
CASSSGGTYEQYF | TGTGCCAGCAGTTCTGGGGGGACCTACGAGCAGTACTTC | . | TRBJ2-7 | TRBV28 | .
CASSLTSGETQYF | TGTGCCAGCAGCTTGACTAGCGGAGAGACCCAGTACTTC | TRBD2 | TRBJ2-5 | TRBV5-4 | .
CASENRLGNQPQHF | TGTGCCAGCGAGAACAGGTTAGGAAATCAGCCCCAGCATTTT | . | TRBJ1-5 | TRBV6-1 | once
CAISETSGLGETQYF | TGTGCCATCAGCGAAACTAGCGGGCTTGGGGAGACCCAGTACTTC | TRBD2 | TRBJ2-5 | TRBV10-3 | once
CASSVGNQPQHF | TGTGCCAGTAGTGTGGGGAATCAGCCCCAGCATTTT | . | TRBJ1-5 | TRBV19 | .
CASSSMPGRADTEAFF | TGTGCCAGCAGTTCCATGCCCGGGCGGGCGGACACTGAAGCTTTCTTT | . | TRBJ1-1 | TRBV6-5 | .
CAWSVMWETQYF | TGTGCCTGGAGTGTTATGTGGGAGACCCAGTACTTC | . | TRBJ2-5 | TRBV30 | .
CASSWKDGNYGYTF | TGCGCCAGCAGCTGGAAGGACGGCAACTATGGCTACACCTTC | . | TRBJ1-2 | TRBV5-1 | few
CASSANRMVDTEAFF | TGTGCCAGCAGTGCAAATAGGATGGTGGACACTGAAGCTTTCTTT | . | TRBJ1-1 | TRBV25-1 | .
CASRARGTTYEQYF | TGTGCCAGTAGGGCCCGGGGGACCACCTACGAGCAGTACTTC | . | TRBJ2-7 | TRBV19 | .
CASSEQFNEQFF | TGTGCCAGCAGTGAACAGTTCAATGAGCAGTTCTTC | . | TRBJ2-1 | TRBV2 | .
CASTRDRIYVNEQFF | TGTGCCAGCACCCGGGACAGAATCTACGTTAATGAGCAGTTCTTC | TRBD1 | TRBJ2-1 | TRBV7-8 | once
CASSHRGNYGYTF | TGTGCCAGCAGCCACAGGGGGAACTATGGCTACACCTTC | TRBD1 | TRBJ1-2 | TRBV5-6 | once
CASSQVSAGRRGTRRYEQYF | TGCGCCAGCAGCCAAGTTTCTGCGGGGCGCCGTGGGACCCGACGCTACGAGCAGTACTTC | . | TRBJ2-7 | TRBV4-1 | .
CASSTAGGPYEQYF | TGTGCCAGTAGTACCGCGGGAGGGCCCTACGAGCAGTACTTC | TRBD2 | TRBJ2-7 | TRBV19 | .
CASSLGTGDSYNEQFF | TGTGCCAGCAGCTTAGGGACAGGGGATTCCTACAATGAGCAGTTCTTC | TRBD1 | TRBJ2-1 | TRBV11-1 | .
CASSQVWLSGANQPQHF | TGCGCCAGCAGCCAAGTTTGGCTATCAGGGGCCAATCAGCCCCAGCATTTT | . | TRBJ1-5 | TRBV4-1 | .